These 3 T cell receptor beta chains originate from one sample sequenced in a study of cytomegalovirus exposure and HLA in healthy donors. Here immunoSEQ multiplex PCR was the method, and the copy in TCRdb shows in-frame clones only, minus some. This sample has about 360,000 clones, with more than 80% found just once. The sequenced sample was PBMCs. These receptors all come from a woman aged 18-29 years in good health and CMV-seronegative.

V gene TRBV11-2 combines with J gene TRBJ2-5; 8 bases line up with TRBD2. This CDR3 comprises 16 residues. Per germline, CDR1 SGHAT and CDR2 FQNNGV. Trimming removed 4 bases from V and 1 base from J; junction bases left unmatched: 8. Written as DNA, the CDR3 is TGTGCCAGCAGCTCCATGACTAGCGCGCCCCAAGAGACCCAGTACTTC. Its protein is CASSSMTSAPQETQYF.

J is TRBJ2-7 and V is TRBV6-5; a possible D gene is TRBD1 (6 bases). The CDR3 runs to 15 residues. Per the germline V gene, CDR1 is MNHEY and CDR2 is SVGAGI. With 2 bases removed from V and 4 bases from J, the gap between germline ends came to 15 bases. CDR3 in DNA: TGTGCCAGCAGTTACCACTCAGGGGAGAATTACGAGCAGTACTTC. This gives the protein CASSYHSGENYEQYF.

The chain is built from TRBV2 and TRBJ2-2; 10 positions agree with TRBD2. V shed 6 bases and J 5 bases; nucleotides not matched to a gene: 9. CDR3 length: 16 residues. Germline lookup yields CDR1 SNHLY and CDR2 FYNNEI. The CDR3 DNA reads as TGTGCCAGCAGCGCCTCTAGCGGGAGTAGTACCGGGGAGCTGTTTTTT. Protein sequence: CASSASSGSSTGELFF.